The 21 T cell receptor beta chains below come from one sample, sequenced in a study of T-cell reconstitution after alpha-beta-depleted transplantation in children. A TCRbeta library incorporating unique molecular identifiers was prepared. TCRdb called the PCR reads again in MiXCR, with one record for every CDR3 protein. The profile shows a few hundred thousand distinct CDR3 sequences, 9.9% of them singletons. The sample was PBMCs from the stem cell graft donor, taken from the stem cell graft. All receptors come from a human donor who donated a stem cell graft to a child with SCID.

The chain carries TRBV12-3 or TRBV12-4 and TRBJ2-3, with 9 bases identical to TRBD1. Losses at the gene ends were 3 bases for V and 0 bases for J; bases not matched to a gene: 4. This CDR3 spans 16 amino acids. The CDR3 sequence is CASSFDRGTSTDTQYF. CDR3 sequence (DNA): TGTGCCAGCAGTTTTGACAGGGGGACTAGCACAGATACGCAGTATTTT.

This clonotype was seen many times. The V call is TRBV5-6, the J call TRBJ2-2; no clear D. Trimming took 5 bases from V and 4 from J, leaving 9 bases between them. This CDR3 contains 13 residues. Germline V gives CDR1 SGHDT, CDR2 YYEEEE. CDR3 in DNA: TGTGCCAGCAGTCGACCGGTCACCGGGGAGCTGTTTTTT. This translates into CASSRPVTGELFF.

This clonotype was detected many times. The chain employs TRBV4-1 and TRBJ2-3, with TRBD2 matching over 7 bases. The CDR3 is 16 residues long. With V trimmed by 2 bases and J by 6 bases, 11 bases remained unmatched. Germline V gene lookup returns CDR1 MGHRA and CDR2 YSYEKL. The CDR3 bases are TGCGCCAGCAGCCAAATAGTCTCTAGCGGCGCCGATACGCAGTATTTT. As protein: CASSQIVSSGADTQYF.

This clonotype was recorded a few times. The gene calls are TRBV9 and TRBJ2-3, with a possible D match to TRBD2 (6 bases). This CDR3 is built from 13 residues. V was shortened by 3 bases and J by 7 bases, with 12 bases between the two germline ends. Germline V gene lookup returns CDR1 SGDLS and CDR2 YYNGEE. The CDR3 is CASSDTGGHTQYF. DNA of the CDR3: TGTGCCAGCAGCGATACAGGAGGGCATACGCAGTATTTT.

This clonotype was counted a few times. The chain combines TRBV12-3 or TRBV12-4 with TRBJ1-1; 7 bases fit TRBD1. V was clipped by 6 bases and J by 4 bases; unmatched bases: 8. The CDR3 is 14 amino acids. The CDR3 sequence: CASSQGQVGTEAFF. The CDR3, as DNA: TGTGCCAGCAGCCAAGGACAGGTGGGCACTGAAGCTTTCTTT.

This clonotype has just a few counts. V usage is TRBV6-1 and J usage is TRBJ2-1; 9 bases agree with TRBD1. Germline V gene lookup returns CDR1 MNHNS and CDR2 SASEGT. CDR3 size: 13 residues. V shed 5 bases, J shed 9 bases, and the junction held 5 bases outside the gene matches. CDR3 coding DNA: TGTGCCAGCAGTAAAACAGGGGGCGGTGAGCAGTTCTTC. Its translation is CASSKTGGGEQFF.

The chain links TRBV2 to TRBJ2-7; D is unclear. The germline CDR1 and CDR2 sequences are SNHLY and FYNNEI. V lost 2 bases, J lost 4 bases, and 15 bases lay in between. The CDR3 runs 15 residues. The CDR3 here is CASSERVPSRYEQYF. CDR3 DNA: TGTGCCAGCAGTGAACGGGTCCCAAGCCGGTACGAGCAGTACTTC.

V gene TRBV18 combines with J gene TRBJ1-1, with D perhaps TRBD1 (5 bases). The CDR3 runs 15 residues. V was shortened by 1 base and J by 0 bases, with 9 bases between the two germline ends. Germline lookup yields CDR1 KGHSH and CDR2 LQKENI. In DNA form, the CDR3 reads TGTGCCAGCTCACCACAAGGGACGGTGAACACTGAAGCTTTCTTT. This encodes CASSPQGTVNTEAFF.

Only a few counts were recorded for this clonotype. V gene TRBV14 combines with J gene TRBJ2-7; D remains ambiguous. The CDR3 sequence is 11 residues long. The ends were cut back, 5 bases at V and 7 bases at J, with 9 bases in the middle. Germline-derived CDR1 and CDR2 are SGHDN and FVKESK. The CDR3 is CASSNRHEQYF. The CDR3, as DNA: TGTGCCAGCAGCAACCGACATGAGCAGTACTTC.

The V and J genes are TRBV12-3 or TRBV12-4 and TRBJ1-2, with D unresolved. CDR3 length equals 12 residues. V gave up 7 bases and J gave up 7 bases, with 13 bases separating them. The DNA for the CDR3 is TGTGCCAGCACCACGAATGGGTTTGGCTACACCTTC. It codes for CASTTNGFGYTF.

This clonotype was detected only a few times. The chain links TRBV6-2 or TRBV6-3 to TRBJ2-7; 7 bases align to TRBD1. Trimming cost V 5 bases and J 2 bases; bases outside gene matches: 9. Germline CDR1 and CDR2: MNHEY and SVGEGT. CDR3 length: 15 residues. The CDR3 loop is CASSPQTGYTYEQYF. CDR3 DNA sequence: TGTGCCAGCAGTCCACAGACAGGGTACACCTACGAGCAGTACTTC.

The CDR3 loop reads CSAPERGGHEQFF. The CDR3 DNA reads as TGCAGTGCTCCGGAGCGGGGGGGCCATGAGCAGTTCTTC. The genes are TRBV20-1 and TRBJ2-1, with 10 nucleotides matching TRBD2. V gave up 5 bases and J gave up 8 bases; unmatched junction bases: 6. The CDR3 length is 13 residues. Germline assignment: CDR1 DFQATT and CDR2 SNEGSKA (reference sequence).

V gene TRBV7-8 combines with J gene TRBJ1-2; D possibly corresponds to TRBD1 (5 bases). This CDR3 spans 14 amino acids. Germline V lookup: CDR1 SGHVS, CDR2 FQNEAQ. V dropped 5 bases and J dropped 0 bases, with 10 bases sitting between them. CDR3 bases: TGTGCCAGCAGCCTAGGACATACTAACTATGGCTACACCTTC. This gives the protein CASSLGHTNYGYTF.

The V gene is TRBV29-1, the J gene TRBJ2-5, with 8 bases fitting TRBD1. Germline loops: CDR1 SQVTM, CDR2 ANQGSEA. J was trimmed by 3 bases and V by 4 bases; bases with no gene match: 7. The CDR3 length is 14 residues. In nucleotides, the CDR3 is TGCAGCGTTGTAACTCCAGGGGGCAAAGAGACCCAGTACTTC. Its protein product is CSVVTPGGKETQYF.

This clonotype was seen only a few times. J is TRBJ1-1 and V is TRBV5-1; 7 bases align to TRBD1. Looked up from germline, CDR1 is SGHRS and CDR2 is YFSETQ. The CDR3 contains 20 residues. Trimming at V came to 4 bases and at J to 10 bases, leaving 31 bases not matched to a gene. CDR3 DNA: TGCGCCAGCAGCCCATTACAACCGAGTGACAGGGCCGGGACCCGCGTGGGAGCTTTCTTT. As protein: CASSPLQPSDRAGTRVGAFF.

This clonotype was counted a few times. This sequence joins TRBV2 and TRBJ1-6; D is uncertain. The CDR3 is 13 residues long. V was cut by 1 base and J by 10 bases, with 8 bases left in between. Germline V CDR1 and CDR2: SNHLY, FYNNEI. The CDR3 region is CASSEEVGSPLHF. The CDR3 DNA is TGTGCCAGCAGTGAAGAGGTGGGGTCACCCCTCCACTTT.

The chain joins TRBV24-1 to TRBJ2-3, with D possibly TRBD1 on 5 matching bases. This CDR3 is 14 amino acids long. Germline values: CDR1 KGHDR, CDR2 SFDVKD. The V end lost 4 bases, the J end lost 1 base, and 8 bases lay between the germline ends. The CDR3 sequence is CATSEDRGTDTQYF. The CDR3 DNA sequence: TGTGCCACCAGTGAAGACAGAGGCACAGATACGCAGTATTTT.

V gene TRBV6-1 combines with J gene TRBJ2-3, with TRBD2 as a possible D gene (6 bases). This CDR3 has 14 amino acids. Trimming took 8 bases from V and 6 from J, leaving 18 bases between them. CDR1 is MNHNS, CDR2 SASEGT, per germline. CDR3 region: CASRTGDGTDTQYF. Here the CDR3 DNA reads TGTGCCAGCCGTACGGGGGATGGAACGGATACGCAGTATTTT.

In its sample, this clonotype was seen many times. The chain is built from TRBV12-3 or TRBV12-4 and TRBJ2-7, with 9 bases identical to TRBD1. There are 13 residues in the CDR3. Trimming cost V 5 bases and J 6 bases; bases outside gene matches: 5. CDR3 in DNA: TGTGCCAGCAGTCCGGGACAGGGACGCGAGCAGTACTTC. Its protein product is CASSPGQGREQYF.

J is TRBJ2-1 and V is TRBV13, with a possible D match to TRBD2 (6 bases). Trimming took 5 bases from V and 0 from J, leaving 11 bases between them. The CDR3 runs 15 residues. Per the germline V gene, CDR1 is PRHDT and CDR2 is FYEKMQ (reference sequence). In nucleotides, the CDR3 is TGTGCCAGCAGCCAGGAGGGGAGCTCCTACAATGAGCAGTTCTTC. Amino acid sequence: CASSQEGSSYNEQFF.

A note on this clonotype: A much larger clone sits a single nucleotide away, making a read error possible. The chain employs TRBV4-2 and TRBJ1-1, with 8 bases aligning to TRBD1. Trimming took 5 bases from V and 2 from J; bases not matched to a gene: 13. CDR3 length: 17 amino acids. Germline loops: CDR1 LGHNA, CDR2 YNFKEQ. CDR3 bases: TGTGCCAGCAGCATCGTCCCGGGACAGGTGGTAAACACTGAAGCTTTCTTT. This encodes CASSIVPGQVVNTEAFF.